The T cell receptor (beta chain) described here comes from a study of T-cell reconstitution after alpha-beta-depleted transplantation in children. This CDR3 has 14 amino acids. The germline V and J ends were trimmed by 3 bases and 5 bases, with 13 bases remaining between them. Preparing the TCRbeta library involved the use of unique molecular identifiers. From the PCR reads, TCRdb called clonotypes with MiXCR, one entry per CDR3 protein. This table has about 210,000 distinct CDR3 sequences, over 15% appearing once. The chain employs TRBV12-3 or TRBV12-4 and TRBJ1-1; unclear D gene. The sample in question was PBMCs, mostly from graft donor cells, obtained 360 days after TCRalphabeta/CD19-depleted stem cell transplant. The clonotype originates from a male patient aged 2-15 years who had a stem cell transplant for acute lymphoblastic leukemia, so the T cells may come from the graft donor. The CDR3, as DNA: TGTGCCAGCAGTTTTGGGCCCCCGGGGACTGAAGCTTTCTTT. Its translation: CASSFGPPGTEAFF.